A single sample is the source of the 15 T cell receptor beta chains below, sequenced in a study of blood T cell repertoires in COVID-19. Data came from immunoSEQ multiplex PCR; TCRdb stores just in-frame clones and leaves some out. The sample lists roughly 230,000 clones; 85% to 90% were seen once. The sequenced material came from peripheral blood. Source of these receptors: a woman in her sixties with COVID-19, enrolled during active disease.

The chain uses TRBV4-3 and TRBJ2-1, with D uncertain. The V end was cut by 0 bases, the J end by 3 bases, with 9 bases between. Germline V gives CDR1 LGHNA, CDR2 YSLEER. The CDR3 extends over 15 amino acids. CDR3 coding DNA: TGCGCCAGCAGCCAAGAGGGCAGGAACTACAATGAGCAGTTCTTC. Its translation is CASSQEGRNYNEQFF.

The genes are TRBV15 and TRBJ1-4; 7 positions agree with TRBD1. Germline V lookup: CDR1 LNHNV, CDR2 YYDKDF (reference sequence). The CDR3 extends over 15 amino acids. V gave up 0 bases and J gave up 4 bases; unmatched junction bases: 2. The CDR3: CATSRDAGGNEKLFF. The CDR3 DNA is TGTGCCACCAGCAGAGATGCAGGGGGTAATGAAAAACTGTTTTTT.

This chain joins TRBV18 and TRBJ1-1, with no clear D. This CDR3 region has 14 residues. Germline V gives CDR1 KGHSH, CDR2 LQKENI. V lost 3 bases and J lost 0, with 8 bases in between. CDR3 bases: TGTGCCAGCTCACCTCCAGGTATGAACACTGAAGCTTTCTTT. Its translation: CASSPPGMNTEAFF.

This chain uses TRBV28 with TRBJ1-5, with 9 positions matching TRBD1. This CDR3 has 19 residues. V was clipped by 0 bases and J by 6 bases; unmatched bases: 15. CDR1 and CDR2 from the germline V gene are MDHEN and SYDVKM. CDR3 nucleotide sequence: TGTGCCAGCAGTTTATGGCGGGCGACCGGGACAGGGACGACTCAGCCCCAGCATTTT. As protein: CASSLWRATGTGTTQPQHF. The full variable domain, in which reference TRBV28 and TRBJ1-5 provide the parts outside the CDR3, is DVKVTQSSRYLVKRTGEKVFLECVQDMDHENMFWYRQDPGLGLRLIYFSYDVKMKEKGDIPEGYSVSREKKERFSLILESASTNQTSMYLCASSLWRATGTGTTQPQHFGDGTRLSIL.

The V call is TRBV5-1, the J call TRBJ1-2; a weak D match, TRBD1 (6 bases). CDR1 SGHRS and CDR2 YFSETQ come from the germline V gene. Trimming took 0 bases from V and 8 from J, leaving 11 bases between them. The CDR3 consists of 13 residues. CDR3 sequence reads: CASSLAGGQGYTF. DNA of the CDR3: TGCGCCAGCAGCTTGGCGGGGGGGCAAGGCTACACCTTC.

A few counts support this clone. V and J are TRBV28 and TRBJ1-2; D may be TRBD1 (5 bases). Germline CDR1 is MDHEN and CDR2 is SYDVKM. Deletions cut 4 bases from V and 2 bases from J, with 17 bases between. This CDR3 has 16 amino acids. The CDR3 nucleotides read TGTGCCAGCAGTTCCCCCGGGGGTAAACTCAACTATGGCTACACCTTC. This translates into CASSSPGGKLNYGYTF.

The rearrangement uses TRBV9 and TRBJ1-3; D may be TRBD1 (5 bases). The V gene lost 0 bases and the J gene lost 8 bases, with 18 bases spanning the gap. The length of the CDR3 is 16 residues. Germline loops: CDR1 SGDLS, CDR2 YYNGEE. The CDR3 DNA reads TGTGCCAGCAGCGTAGCGGGAGGAGGCAGAGGGGACACCATATATTTT. Protein product: CASSVAGGGRGDTIYF.

The V and J genes are TRBV30 and TRBJ1-5; D possibly corresponds to TRBD1 (5 bases). Trimming stripped 5 bases from V and 4 bases from J, with 12 bases between. Germline CDR1 reads GTSNPN; CDR2 reads SVGIG (reference sequence). This CDR3 spans 13 amino acids. CDR3 loop: CAWGDSGNQPQHF. In DNA, the CDR3 is TGTGCCTGGGGAGACAGTGGGAATCAGCCCCAGCATTTT.

The V and J genes are TRBV18 and TRBJ1-2; 10 bases are shared with TRBD1. CDR3 size: 14 residues. Trimming took 8 bases from V and 4 from J; bases not matched to a gene: 7. Per germline, CDR1 KGHSH and CDR2 LQKENI. The CDR3 protein is CASVGQGGLYGYTF. The CDR3 coding sequence is TGTGCCAGCGTAGGACAGGGGGGCCTCTATGGCTACACCTTC.

This chain connects TRBV9 to TRBJ2-3, with a tentative D call TRBD2 (6 bases). Trimming left V 3 bases short and J 0 bases short, with 17 bases between. This CDR3 is 17 amino acids long. CDR1 and CDR2 from the germline V gene are SGDLS and YYNGEE. DNA for the CDR3: TGTGCCAGCAGCGCTCCCCCGGGCGGGGTTAGCACAGATACGCAGTATTTT. It encodes CASSAPPGGVSTDTQYF.

The rearrangement joins TRBV5-1 to TRBJ2-3; D remains unclear. The V gene lost 4 bases and the J gene lost 4 bases, with 19 bases spanning the gap. The germline V gene has CDR1 SGHRS and CDR2 YFSETQ. This CDR3 is built from 16 residues. In DNA form, the CDR3 reads TGCGCCAGCAGCGCGGTGGCATCAAGAAACTCAGATACGCAGTATTTT. Its protein is CASSAVASRNSDTQYF. Full variable domain (rest looked up from reference TRBV5-1 and TRBJ2-3): KAGVTQTPRYLIKTRGQQVTLSCSPISGHRSVSWYQQTPGQGLQFLFEYFSETQRNKGNFPGRFSGRQFSNSRSEMNVSTLELGDSALYLCASSAVASRNSDTQYFGPGTRLTVL.

This clone has more than one count but fewer than ten. The gene calls are TRBV5-4 and TRBJ1-1; TRBD1 might be the D (5 bases). With 4 bases removed from V and 3 bases from J, the gap between germline ends came to 13 bases. Germline assignment: CDR1 SGHNT and CDR2 YYREEE (reference sequence). The CDR3 is 14 residues long. CDR3 amino acids: CASSRPGGDTEAFF. CDR3 nucleotide sequence: TGTGCCAGCAGCCGCCCGGGGGGGGACACTGAAGCTTTCTTT.

The chain combines TRBV4-3 with TRBJ2-7; 8 nucleotides align to TRBD1. The length of the CDR3 is 14 residues. Per the germline V gene, CDR1 is LGHNA and CDR2 is YSLEER. After removal of 5 bases from V and 6 bases from J, the junction contained 9 bases not matched to a gene. Written as DNA, the CDR3 is TGCGCCAGCAGCGAACTCCTAGACAGGGGCGAGCAGTACTTC. It encodes CASSELLDRGEQYF.

The rearrangement links TRBV6-6 to TRBJ2-7; 12 nucleotides agree with TRBD2. In germline, CDR1 is MNHNY, CDR2 SVGAGI (reference sequence). The CDR3 has 16 amino acids. The trim removed 6 bases at V and 3 bases at J, leaving 9 bases unmatched. In DNA form, the CDR3 reads TGTGCCAGCAGCCAAGCCCGGACTAGCGGGGTCTACGAGCAGTACTTC. Its protein is CASSQARTSGVYEQYF.

This sequence joins TRBV6-5 and TRBJ2-1; 7 bases line up with TRBD1. There are 14 residues in the CDR3. After removal of 6 bases from V and 14 bases from J, the junction contained 16 bases not matched to a gene. Looked up from germline, CDR1 is MNHEY and CDR2 is SVGAGI. CDR3: CASSQRDREVLEFF. The CDR3, as DNA: TGTGCCAGCAGCCAACGGGACAGAGAAGTTTTGGAGTTCTTC.